This T cell receptor (beta chain) was obtained from a study of cytomegalovirus exposure and HLA in healthy donors. In its sample, this clone was seen a few times. Germline V lookup: CDR1 MDHEN, CDR2 SYDVKM. The CDR3 has 19 amino acids. Germline trimming cut 3 bases from V and 5 bases from J; bases unmatched to any gene: 15. The PCR used 60 Vbeta and 13 Jbeta primers. Using immunoSEQ multiplex PCR, the repertoire was profiled, and TCRdb retains in-frame clones only, with some absent. The profile shows around 150,000 clones, roughly 77% of them singletons. This receptor was obtained from a man aged 25-45 years in good health. Sample: PBMCs. This chain joins TRBV28 and TRBJ2-3; TRBD2 aligns across 12 bases. This chain's CDR3 is CASSFSPLLAGGPEDTQYF. In DNA form, the CDR3 reads TGTGCCAGCAGTTTCTCCCCCCTCCTAGCGGGAGGGCCCGAAGATACGCAGTATTTT.